This T cell receptor beta chain comes out of a study of blood T cell repertoires in COVID-19. Study information: Donors in the United States, Italy and Spain gave samples during acute or convalescent COVID-19. In each case, the material was cDNA or gDNA derived from T cells, B-cell-depleted T cells, or PBMCs.

Authors' analysis steps: Amplification with reference gene primers provided the estimates of nucleated cell counts. The repertoire was sequenced with immunoSEQ multiplex PCR; TCRdb's copy has only in-frame clones and lacks some. That table is the source of V, J and clone size, and D and trimming were worked out from the DNA. The sample holds about 86,000 clones, about 82% seen once. V lost 5 bases and J lost 5, with 13 bases in between. The CDR3 totals 15 residues. Germline V CDR1 and CDR2: LNHDA, SQIVND (reference sequence). The rearrangement joins TRBV19 to TRBJ1-6, with D unresolved. The sample taken for sequencing was peripheral blood. The TCR comes from a man aged 50 or older with acute or convalescent COVID-19. The CDR3 DNA reads as TGTGCCAGTAGTTTCGGAGTTTTAGATAATTCACCCCTCCACTTT. This translates into CASSFGVLDNSPLHF. Using reference TRBV19 and TRBJ1-6 for the parts outside the CDR3, the full variable domain is DGGITQSPKYLFRKEGQNVTLSCEQNLNHDAMYWYRQDPGQGLRLIYYSQIVNDFQKGDIAEGYSVSREKKESFPLTVTSAQKNPTAFYLCASSFGVLDNSPLHFGNGTRLTVT.